Shown below are 22 T cell receptor beta chains from a single sample sequenced in a study of cytomegalovirus exposure and HLA in healthy donors. The PCR had 60 Vbeta and 13 Jbeta primers. Profiling relied on immunoSEQ multiplex PCR, and the TCRdb table lists in-frame clones only, not all of them. The top ten clones hold around 16% of a sample with more than 95,000 clones, about 13% of them seen once. Sequenced: PBMCs. These TCRs come from a middle-aged man in good health and CMV-seropositive.

This clone was picked up a small number of times. The chain employs TRBV5-6 and TRBJ2-5; the D gene is possibly TRBD2 (6 bases). Germline CDR1 SGHDT, CDR2 YYEEEE. This CDR3 contains 16 residues. V shed 2 bases and J shed 0 bases, with 14 bases lying between them. The CDR3 protein is CASSLSRGSNQETQYF. DNA for the CDR3: TGTGCCAGCAGCTTAAGTCGGGGGAGTAACCAAGAGACCCAGTACTTC.

This clone was seen more than once but under ten times. The chain combines TRBV7-9 with TRBJ2-1; the D is unclear. The CDR3 runs to 14 residues. Looked up from germline, CDR1 is SEHNR and CDR2 is FQNEAQ (reference sequence). The ends were cut back, 7 bases at V and 0 bases at J, with 10 bases in the middle. In nucleotides, the CDR3 is TGTGCCAGCACCAAGGAGAGCTCCTACAATGAGCAGTTCTTC. It encodes CASTKESSYNEQFF.

This clone has more than one count but fewer than ten. The chain employs TRBV19 and TRBJ2-1; D not certain. This CDR3 contains 15 residues. In germline, CDR1 is LNHDA, CDR2 SQIVND (reference sequence). Trimming took 6 bases from V and 0 from J, leaving 12 bases between them. This CDR3 reads CASSPLESSYNEQFF. The CDR3 bases are TGTGCCAGTAGCCCCCTAGAGAGCTCCTACAATGAGCAGTTCTTC.

The V call is TRBV5-1, the J call TRBJ1-2; no clear D. The CDR3 loop spans 13 amino acids. V lost 1 base and J 10 bases, leaving 14 bases between the germline ends. CDR1 is SGHRS and CDR2 is YFSETQ in the germline V gene. The CDR3 reads CASSLWIRGDYTF. Written as DNA, the CDR3 is TGCGCCAGCAGCTTGTGGATTCGGGGAGACTACACCTTC.

In this sample, this clone turned up once. The chain combines TRBV12-5 with TRBJ1-5; D remains unclear. The V gene's germline CDR1 is LGHNT and CDR2 FRNRAP. V dropped 2 bases and J dropped 5 bases, with 7 bases sitting between them. This CDR3 is 13 amino acids long. This CDR3 is CASGLNTYQPQHF. CDR3 nucleotides: TGTGCTAGTGGTTTGAACACCTATCAGCCCCAGCATTTT.

This clone was seen only once. The V and J genes are TRBV7-2 and TRBJ2-6, with 7 bases aligning to TRBD2. CDR1 is SGHTA and CDR2 is FQGNSA in the germline V gene. Trimming at V came to 0 bases and at J to 4 bases, leaving 3 bases not matched to a gene. CDR3 length: 16 amino acids. The CDR3 region has the DNA TGTGCCAGCAGCTTAGCGGGAGGGGCCGGGGCCAACGTCCTGACTTTC. Translated: CASSLAGGAGANVLTF.

The table lists this clone with a few counts. This rearrangement joins TRBV7-2 to TRBJ2-5; TRBD1 agrees at 10 bases. The germline gives CDR1 SGHTA, CDR2 FQGNSA. With 5 bases clipped from V and 5 bases from J, the junction kept 2 bases outside the gene matches. This CDR3 has 13 amino acids. In nucleotides, the CDR3 is TGTGCCAGCAGCGTGGACAGGGGGGAGACCCAGTACTTC. It translates to CASSVDRGETQYF.

J is TRBJ2-7 and V is TRBV9; D call uncertain. In germline, CDR1 is SGDLS, CDR2 YYNGEE. V dropped 4 bases and J dropped 5 bases, with 13 bases sitting between them. The CDR3 length is 13 residues. CDR3 loop: CASSPRPGDEQYF. CDR3 nucleotides: TGTGCCAGCAGCCCACGCCCCGGAGACGAGCAGTACTTC.

The CDR3 nucleotides are TGTGCTAGTGCCGCCGGTTTGGGCGCCCATTCAACAGGGGAGCTGTTTTTT. It specifies CASAAGLGAHSTGELFF. The V and J genes are TRBV12-5 and TRBJ2-2; D is uncertain. CDR3 size: 17 residues. Germline lookup yields CDR1 LGHNT and CDR2 FRNRAP. V was trimmed by 7 bases and J by 8 bases, leaving 26 bases between them.

The chain uses TRBV2 and TRBJ1-4; 7 bases are a match to TRBD1. V lost 5 bases to trimming and J lost 3 bases; unmatched junction nucleotides: 9. CDR1 and CDR2 from the germline V gene are SNHLY and FYNNEI. CDR3 length: 16 amino acids. The CDR3 coding sequence is TGTGCCAGCAGTCTACAGGGGCCGGCGGCTAATGAAAAACTGTTTTTT. Translated, it gives CASSLQGPAANEKLFF.

V gene TRBV19 combines with J gene TRBJ2-5, with D perhaps TRBD1 (5 bases). Per germline, CDR1 LNHDA and CDR2 SQIVND (reference sequence). This CDR3 contains 14 residues. V gave up 5 bases and J gave up 2 bases, with 12 bases separating them. The CDR3 loop is CASSVGRRQETQYF. In DNA, the CDR3 is TGTGCCAGTAGTGTGGGGCGCCGGCAAGAGACCCAGTACTTC.

This clone has more than one count but fewer than ten. This chain joins TRBV7-2 and TRBJ2-1; 10 bases are a match to TRBD2. Germline lookup yields CDR1 SGHTA and CDR2 FQGNSA. The CDR3 is 16 residues long. V shed 0 bases, J shed 2 bases, and the junction held 1 base outside the gene matches. This CDR3 is CASSLAGTSAYNEQFF. CDR3 DNA: TGTGCCAGCAGCTTAGCTGGGACTAGCGCCTACAATGAGCAGTTCTTC. Together with reference TRBV7-2 and TRBJ2-1, the CDR3 gives the full variable domain: GAGVSQSPSNKVTEKGKDVELRCDPISGHTALYWYRQSLGQGLEFLIYFQGNSAPDKSGLPSDRFSAERTGGSVSTLTIQRTQQEDSAVYLCASSLAGTSAYNEQFFGPGTRLTVL.

In its sample, this clone was seen a few times. This chain links TRBV6-5 with TRBJ2-5; a weak D match, TRBD2 (6 bases). V was shortened by 2 bases and J by 2 bases, with 9 bases between the two germline ends. The germline V gene encodes CDR1 MNHEY and CDR2 SVGAGI. The CDR3 contains 14 residues. This CDR3 reads CASSYGTLQETQYF. The DNA of the CDR3 is TGTGCCAGCAGTTACGGGACTTTACAAGAGACCCAGTACTTC.

This chain links TRBV18 with TRBJ2-3, with 7 bases fitting TRBD1. Germline trimming cut 6 bases from V and 3 bases from J; bases unmatched to any gene: 12. CDR3 length: 16 residues. The germline gives CDR1 KGHSH, CDR2 LQKENI. CDR3: CASSHRQGFRTDTQYF. The CDR3 DNA follows: TGTGCCAGCTCGCATAGACAGGGCTTCCGGACAGATACGCAGTATTTT. The complete variable domain, with remaining parts taken from reference TRBV18 and TRBJ2-3, reads NAGVMQNPRHLVRRRGQEARLRCSPMKGHSHVYWYRQLPEEGLKFMVYLQKENIIDESGMPKERFSAEFPKEGPSILRIQQVVRGDSAAYFCASSHRQGFRTDTQYFGPGTRLTVL.

The chain has TRBV28 and TRBJ2-7, with 7 bases identical to TRBD1. Germline loops: CDR1 MDHEN, CDR2 SYDVKM. The ends lost 6 bases at V and 1 base at J; junction bases unmatched: 3. The CDR3 spans 13 residues. CDR3 sequence (DNA): TGTGCCAGCAGGCCGGGACAGTCCTACGAGCAGTACTTC. This translates into CASRPGQSYEQYF.

The table lists this clone with a few counts. This chain connects TRBV6-5 to TRBJ2-2; 9 nucleotides align to TRBD2. V gave up 2 bases and J gave up 7 bases; unmatched junction bases: 5. The CDR3 loop spans 15 amino acids. Germline V CDR1 and CDR2: MNHEY, SVGAGI. The CDR3 loop reads CASSYAAGGGGELFF. As DNA, the CDR3 is TGTGCCAGCAGTTACGCGGCGGGGGGGGGCGGGGAGCTGTTTTTT.

J is TRBJ2-1 and V is TRBV6-5; 10 positions agree with TRBD2. The germline V gene has CDR1 MNHEY and CDR2 SVGAGI. J was trimmed by 6 bases and V by 2 bases; bases with no gene match: 4. The CDR3 is 15 residues long. CDR3 bases: TGTGCCAGCAGTTACGGACTAGCGGCGTTCAATGAGCAGTTCTTC. The encoded protein is CASSYGLAAFNEQFF.

The chain combines TRBV9 with TRBJ2-1, with 10 bases that match TRBD2. Per the germline V gene, CDR1 is SGDLS and CDR2 is YYNGEE. The ends lost 3 bases at V and 7 bases at J; junction bases unmatched: 4. This CDR3 spans 14 amino acids. CDR3 nucleotide sequence: TGTGCCAGCAGCGGCCAGACTAGCGGGAATGAGCAGTTCTTC. Protein sequence: CASSGQTSGNEQFF.

This clone turned up a few times. The rearrangement uses TRBV10-2 and TRBJ1-1; tentative D call: TRBD1 (5 bases). Trimming stripped 4 bases from V and 3 bases from J, with 18 bases between. This CDR3 region has 16 residues. Per germline, CDR1 WSHSY and CDR2 SAAADI. CDR3 nucleotides: TGCGCCAGCAGTGCACCGCAGCCAGGGAAAGACACTGAAGCTTTCTTT. It is translated as CASSAPQPGKDTEAFF.

This clone was picked up a small number of times. The chain uses TRBV7-3 and TRBJ2-3; 8 bases align to TRBD1. CDR3 length: 14 residues. With 4 bases clipped from V and 7 bases from J, the junction kept 7 bases outside the gene matches. Germline V gene data show CDR1 as SGHTA and CDR2 as FQGTGA. The CDR3 sequence is CASSSGQGRNTQYF. The CDR3 bases are TGTGCCAGCAGCTCCGGACAGGGAAGGAATACGCAGTATTTT.

J is TRBJ1-1 and V is TRBV7-9, with D possibly being TRBD1 (6 bases). Between the trimmed V and J ends, which lost 7 bases and 2 bases, there was a span of 17 bases. Germline V lookup: CDR1 SEHNR, CDR2 FQNEAQ (reference sequence). The CDR3 length is 15 residues. The CDR3 region has the DNA TGTGCCAGCACCCCTAGGGTGGACAGTAACACTGAAGCTTTCTTT. Translation: CASTPRVDSNTEAFF. The variable domain in full, completed from reference TRBV7-9 and TRBJ1-1, reads DTGVSQNPRHKITKRGQNVTFRCDPISEHNRLYWYRQTLGQGPEFLTYFQNEAQLEKSRLLSDRFSAERPKGSFSTLEIQRTEQGDSAMYLCASTPRVDSNTEAFFGQGTRLTVV.

In this sample, this clone turned up a few times. The chain is built from TRBV19 and TRBJ1-1, with 9 bases fitting TRBD1. V gave up 3 bases and J gave up 3 bases; unmatched junction bases: 2. This CDR3 is 14 amino acids long. Germline V gene lookup returns CDR1 LNHDA and CDR2 SQIVND (reference sequence). The CDR3 loop reads CASSMGQGDTEAFF. Written as DNA, the CDR3 is TGTGCCAGTAGTATGGGACAGGGAGACACTGAAGCTTTCTTT. The whole variable domain, remainder taken from reference TRBV19 and TRBJ1-1, is DGGITQSPKYLFRKEGQNVTLSCEQNLNHDAMYWYRQDPGQGLRLIYYSQIVNDFQKGDIAEGYSVSREKKESFPLTVTSAQKNPTAFYLCASSMGQGDTEAFFGQGTRLTVV.